This TCR beta chain was observed in a study of naive and memory T cell subsets. General study points: Naive and memory repertoire findings lacked a ground truth for validation. In CD4 and CD8 cells, diversity dropped from naive through EMRA. Possibly reflecting memory cells re-expressing CD45RA, a few larger clonotypes occurred in naive repertoires, especially CD8.

This clonotype occurred a few times. The antigen is unknown. An equimolar mix of two oligonucleotides served as the beta constant-region primer for TRBC1 and TRBC2. Ligated cDNA was amplified by four rounds of PCR with nested alpha and beta constant-region primers and SP2. Ligation attached a single-stranded oligonucleotide with a 12-nucleotide UMI and the SP2 primer to the cDNA 3' end. From the UMI-ligation and nested PCR reads, TCRdb called clonotypes with MiXCR, one entry per CDR3 protein. The repertoire includes about 150,000 distinct CDR3 sequences, under 25% of them detected once, and 0.1% to 0.11% sits in the top ten. The V gene's germline CDR1 is DFQATT and CDR2 SNEGSKA (reference sequence). V was trimmed by 6 bases and J by 0 bases, leaving 11 bases between them. This CDR3 spans 13 amino acids.

The sequence came from a human donor in good health. This chain joins TRBV20-1 and TRBJ1-2; D is possibly TRBD1 (5 bases). The sample comprised naive CD4+ T cells from blood. DNA of the CDR3: TGCAGTGCGACCGACAGTTCTAACTATGGCTACACCTTC. Protein product: CSATDSSNYGYTF.